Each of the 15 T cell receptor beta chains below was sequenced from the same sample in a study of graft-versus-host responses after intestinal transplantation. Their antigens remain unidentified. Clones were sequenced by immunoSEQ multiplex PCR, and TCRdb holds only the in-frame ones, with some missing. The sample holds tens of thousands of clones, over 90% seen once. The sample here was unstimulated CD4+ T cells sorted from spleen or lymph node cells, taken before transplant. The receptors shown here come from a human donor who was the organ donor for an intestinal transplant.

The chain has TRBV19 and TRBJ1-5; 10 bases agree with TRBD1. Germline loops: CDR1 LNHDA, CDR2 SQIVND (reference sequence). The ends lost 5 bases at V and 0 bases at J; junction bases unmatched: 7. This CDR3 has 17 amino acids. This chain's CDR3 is CASSRDRGGYSNQPQHF. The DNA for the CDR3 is TGTGCCAGTAGTCGGGACAGGGGAGGGTATAGCAATCAGCCCCAGCATTTT.

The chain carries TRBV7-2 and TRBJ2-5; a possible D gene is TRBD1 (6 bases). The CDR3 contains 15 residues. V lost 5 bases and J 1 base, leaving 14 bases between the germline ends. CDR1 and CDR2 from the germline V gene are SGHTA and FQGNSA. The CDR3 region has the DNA TGTGCCAGCAGCATATCGGGACATCTCCAAGAGACCCAGTACTTC. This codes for CASSISGHLQETQYF.

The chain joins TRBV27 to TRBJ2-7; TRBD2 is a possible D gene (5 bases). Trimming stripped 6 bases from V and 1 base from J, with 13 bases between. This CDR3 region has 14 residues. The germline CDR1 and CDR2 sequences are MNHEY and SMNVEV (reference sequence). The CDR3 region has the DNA TGTGCCAGCAGACGACGCGGGCCATCCTACGAGCAGTACTTC. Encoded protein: CASRRRGPSYEQYF.

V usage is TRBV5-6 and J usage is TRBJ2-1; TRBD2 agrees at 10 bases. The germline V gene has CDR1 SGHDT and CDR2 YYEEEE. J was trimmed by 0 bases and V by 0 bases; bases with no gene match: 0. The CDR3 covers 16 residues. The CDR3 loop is CASSLASGSSYNEQFF. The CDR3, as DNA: TGTGCCAGCAGCTTGGCTAGCGGGAGCTCCTACAATGAGCAGTTCTTC.

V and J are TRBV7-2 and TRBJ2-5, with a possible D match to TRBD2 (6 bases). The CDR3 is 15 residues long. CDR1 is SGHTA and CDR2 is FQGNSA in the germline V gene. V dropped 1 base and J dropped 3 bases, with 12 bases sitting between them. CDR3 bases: TGTGCCAGCAGCTTAGTCGGGGGTTCCAAAGAGACCCAGTACTTC. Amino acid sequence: CASSLVGGSKETQYF.

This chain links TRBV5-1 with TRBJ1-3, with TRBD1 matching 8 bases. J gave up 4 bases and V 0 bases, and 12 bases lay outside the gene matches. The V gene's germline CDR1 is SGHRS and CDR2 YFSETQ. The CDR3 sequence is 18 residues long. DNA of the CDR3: TGCGCCAGCAGCTTGGATGGGGTCGGCAGGGGGCCGGGAAACACCATATATTTT. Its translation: CASSLDGVGRGPGNTIYF. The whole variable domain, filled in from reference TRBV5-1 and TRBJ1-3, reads KAGVTQTPRYLIKTRGQQVTLSCSPISGHRSVSWYQQTPGQGLQFLFEYFSETQRNKGNFPGRFSGRQFSNSRSEMNVSTLELGDSALYLCASSLDGVGRGPGNTIYFGEGSWLTVV.

The CDR3 bases are TGTGCCAGCAGTTATGAGGGAGGGAATGAGCAGTTCTTC. This sequence encodes CASSYEGGNEQFF. The V call is TRBV6-1, the J call TRBJ2-1; 7 nucleotides line up with TRBD2. This CDR3 is built from 13 residues. The germline V gene has CDR1 MNHNS and CDR2 SASEGT. J lost 7 bases, V lost 5 bases, and 5 bases had no gene match.

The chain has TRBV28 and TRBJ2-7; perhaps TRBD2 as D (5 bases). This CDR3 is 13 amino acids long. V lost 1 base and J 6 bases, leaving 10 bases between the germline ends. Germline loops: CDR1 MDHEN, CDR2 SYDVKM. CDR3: CASSLLGSGEQYF. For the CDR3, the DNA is TGTGCCAGCAGTTTATTGGGGAGTGGCGAGCAGTACTTC.

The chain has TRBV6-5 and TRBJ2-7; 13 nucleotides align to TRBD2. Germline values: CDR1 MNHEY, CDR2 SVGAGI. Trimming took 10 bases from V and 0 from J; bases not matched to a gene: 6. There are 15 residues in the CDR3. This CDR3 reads CATGLAGVSSYEQYF. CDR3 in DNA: TGTGCCACCGGACTAGCGGGAGTTTCCTCCTACGAGCAGTACTTC.

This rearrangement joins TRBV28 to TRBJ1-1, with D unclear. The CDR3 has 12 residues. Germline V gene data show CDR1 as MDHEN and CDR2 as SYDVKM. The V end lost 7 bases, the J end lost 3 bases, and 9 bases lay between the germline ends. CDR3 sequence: CASNLPYTEAFF. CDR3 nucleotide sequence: TGTGCCAGCAATCTCCCCTACACTGAAGCTTTCTTT.

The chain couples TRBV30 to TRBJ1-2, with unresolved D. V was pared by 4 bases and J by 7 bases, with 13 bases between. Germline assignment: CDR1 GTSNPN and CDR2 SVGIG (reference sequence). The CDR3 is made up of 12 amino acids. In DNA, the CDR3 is TGTGCCTGGATCATAAAGGAGGCTGGCTACACCTTC. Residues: CAWIIKEAGYTF.

In nucleotides, the CDR3 is TGTGCCAGCAGTGAGCGCCCGGGACACCTCTCCTACGAGCAGTACTTC. Translated: CASSERPGHLSYEQYF. V is TRBV6-1 and J is TRBJ2-7; TRBD1 might be the D (6 bases). Germline loops: CDR1 MNHNS, CDR2 SASEGT. The CDR3 sequence is 16 residues long. V gave up 3 bases and J gave up 0 bases, with 15 bases separating them.

Here the CDR3 DNA reads TGTGCCAGCAGCCTAGCGGGATACACAGATACGCAGTATTTT. Protein product: CASSLAGYTDTQYF. The chain joins TRBV6-1 to TRBJ2-3, with TRBD2 matching over 9 bases. Germline lookup yields CDR1 MNHNS and CDR2 SASEGT. The ends lost 6 bases at V and 2 bases at J; junction bases unmatched: 3. The CDR3 runs 14 residues.

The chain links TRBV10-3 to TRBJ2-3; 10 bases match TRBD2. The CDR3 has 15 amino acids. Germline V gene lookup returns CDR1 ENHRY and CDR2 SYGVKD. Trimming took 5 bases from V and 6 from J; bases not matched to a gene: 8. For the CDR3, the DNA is TGTGCCATCAGTCCCTCTAGCGGGAGTTCTGATACGCAGTATTTT. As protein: CAISPSSGSSDTQYF.

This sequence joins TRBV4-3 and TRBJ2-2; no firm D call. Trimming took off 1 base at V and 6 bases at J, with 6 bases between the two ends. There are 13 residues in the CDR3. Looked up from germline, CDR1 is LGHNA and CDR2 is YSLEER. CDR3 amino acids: CASSQVIAGELFF. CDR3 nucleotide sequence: TGCGCCAGCAGCCAAGTGATAGCCGGGGAGCTGTTTTTT.